This entry lists 30 T cell receptor beta chains sequenced from one sample in a study of CD8+CD57+ T cells in acquired aplastic anemia. TCR beta VDJ and CDR3 were profiled, and genomic DNA was the template. TCRdb re-called the reads with MiXCR, one entry per CDR3 protein. The table records about 110,000 distinct CDR3 sequences, 50% to 65% of them present only once. The specimen was sorted CD4+, CD8+, or CD8+CD57+ T cells (not recorded which) from PBMCs. These TCRs come from a human donor in good health, serving as a control.

Concerning this clonotype itself: This clone may be a read error of a much larger clone one base away. This chain joins TRBV11-1 and TRBJ2-1; 8 nucleotides agree with TRBD2. Trimming at V came to 11 bases and at J to 3 bases, leaving 9 bases not matched to a gene. Germline V CDR1 and CDR2: SGHAT, FQDESV (reference sequence). The CDR3 spans 14 residues. The CDR3 region has the DNA TGTGCCGGCACTACGGGGGGGGTCTACAATGAGCAGTTCTTC. Encoded protein: CAGTTGGVYNEQFF.

The sample holds a few counts of this clonotype. Compared with germline, one end of the junction differs, possibly owing to a read error. The genes are TRBV7-7 and TRBJ2-5; D not certain. The V gene's germline CDR1 is SSHAT and CDR2 FNYEAQ (reference sequence). The CDR3 is 13 residues long. The CDR3 nucleotides read TGTGCTAGCAGCTTCGGTCTCAAAGAGACCCAGTACTTC. Translation: CASSFGLKETQYF.

This clonotype came up many times. V usage is TRBV11-2 and J usage is TRBJ2-1; D possibly corresponds to TRBD2 (7 bases). CDR1 and CDR2 from the germline V gene are SGHAT and FQNNGV. This CDR3 has 15 residues. V shed 0 bases and J shed 7 bases, with 13 bases lying between them. For the CDR3, the DNA is TGTGCCAGCAGCTTAGACGCGGGGGCGCGGAATGAGCAGTTCTTC. The encoded protein is CASSLDAGARNEQFF.

The chain is built from TRBV15 and TRBJ1-6; D possibly corresponds to TRBD1 (6 bases). Germline-derived CDR1 and CDR2 are LNHNV and YYDKDF (reference sequence). CDR3 length equals 14 residues. V was clipped by 6 bases and J by 8 bases, with 14 bases between them. CDR3 region: CATSGRDIYSPLHF. The CDR3 DNA follows: TGTGCCACCAGTGGAAGGGACATTTATTCACCCCTCCACTTT.

This chain uses TRBV24-1 with TRBJ2-1; 9 bases are a match to TRBD2. The CDR3 contains 15 residues. The V and J ends lost 9 bases and 4 bases, in that order; junction bases with no gene match: 9. CDR1 and CDR2 (germline): KGHDR, SFDVKD. For the CDR3, the DNA is TGTGCCACCCGTGGGCGGGAGGGCCTGTACAATGAGCAGTTCTTC. Amino acids: CATRGREGLYNEQFF.

There are many counts of this clonotype. The J gene is TRBJ2-2, the V gene TRBV9; tentatively, D is TRBD1 or TRBD2 (5 bases each). Germline values: CDR1 SGDLS, CDR2 YYNGEE. V dropped 8 bases and J dropped 3 bases, with 14 bases sitting between them. The CDR3 consists of 14 residues. The CDR3 loop reads CASLRDHDTGELFF. DNA of the CDR3: TGTGCCAGTCTCCGGGACCATGACACCGGGGAGCTGTTTTTT.

The chain joins TRBV20-1 to TRBJ2-7, with 11 bases identical to TRBD2. The CDR3 is 17 residues long. CDR1 is DFQATT and CDR2 is SNEGSKA in the germline V gene (reference sequence). J gave up 5 bases and V 4 bases, and 16 bases lay outside the gene matches. The CDR3: CSAKQVTSGDSKNEQYF. The DNA for the CDR3 is TGCAGTGCTAAACAAGTGACTAGCGGGGACTCCAAGAACGAGCAGTACTTC.

J is TRBJ2-6 and V is TRBV4-3; either TRBD1 or TRBD2 may fit D (5 bases each). CDR3 length: 15 amino acids. Trimming stripped 4 bases from V and 4 bases from J, with 11 bases between. Germline V lookup: CDR1 LGHNA, CDR2 YSLEER. CDR3 protein: CASSPGTGGANVLTF. CDR3 in DNA: TGCGCCAGCAGCCCGGGGACGGGAGGGGCCAACGTCCTGACTTTC.

The gene calls are TRBV7-9 and TRBJ1-1; no reliable D call. The CDR3 runs 13 residues. Trimming left V 6 bases short and J 1 base short, with 9 bases between. Germline values: CDR1 SEHNR, CDR2 FQNEAQ (reference sequence). CDR3 protein: CASSPLRNTEAFF. CDR3 nucleotide sequence: TGTGCCAGCAGTCCACTAAGGAACACTGAAGCTTTCTTT.

The sample holds a few counts of this clonotype. CDR3 loop: CSVGDWAQPQHF. CDR3 coding DNA: TGCAGCGTTGGGGATTGGGCTCAGCCCCAGCATTTT. The chain joins TRBV29-1 to TRBJ1-5; D not certain. This CDR3 spans 12 amino acids. Per the germline V gene, CDR1 is SQVTM and CDR2 is ANQGSEA. Deletions cut 4 bases from V and 6 bases from J, with 10 bases between.

The gene calls are TRBV27 and TRBJ2-7; D gene ambiguous. This CDR3 contains 13 residues. The V and J ends lost 5 bases and 3 bases respectively, with 11 bases between them. Germline loops: CDR1 MNHEY, CDR2 SMNVEV (reference sequence). The CDR3 nucleotides are TGTGCCAGCAGTCCTCTACAAGACTACGAGCAGTACTTC. Amino acids: CASSPLQDYEQYF.

The rearrangement uses TRBV15 and TRBJ2-3; 9 bases line up with TRBD2. Germline CDR1 is LNHNV and CDR2 is YYDKDF (reference sequence). Trimming took 4 bases from V and 0 from J; bases not matched to a gene: 5. There are 16 residues in the CDR3. The CDR3 region is CATSTRLAASTDTQYF. The CDR3 bases are TGTGCCACCAGCACCCGACTAGCGGCTAGCACAGATACGCAGTATTTT.

There are a few counts of this clonotype. The chain carries TRBV12-3 or TRBV12-4 and TRBJ1-2, with 8 nucleotides matching TRBD1. Losses at the gene ends were 4 bases for V and 8 bases for J; bases not matched to a gene: 3. The CDR3 extends over 12 amino acids. In DNA form, the CDR3 reads TGTGCCAGCAGTTGGACAGGGAGGGGCTACACCTTC. Translating gives CASSWTGRGYTF.

This clonotype was counted many times. The chain employs TRBV7-2 and TRBJ2-3; 10 nucleotides align to TRBD2. The CDR3 spans 15 residues. In germline, CDR1 is SGHTA, CDR2 FQGNSA. The V segment lost 5 bases and the J segment 0 bases; nucleotides outside the gene matches: 2. CDR3 amino acids: CASSGTSDSTDTQYF. In DNA, the CDR3 is TGTGCCAGCAGCGGGACTAGCGATAGCACAGATACGCAGTATTTT.

This clonotype was recorded at least ten times. The chain uses TRBV13 and TRBJ1-1; D uncertain. CDR1 is PRHDT and CDR2 is FYEKMQ in the germline V gene (reference sequence). Between the trimmed V and J ends, which lost 0 bases and 7 bases, there was a span of 3 bases. This CDR3 region has 11 residues. CDR3 bases: TGTGCCAGCAGCTTAGGATATGAAGCTTTCTTT. It codes for CASSLGYEAFF.

This clonotype was seen repeatedly, ten times or more. A much larger clone differs from this one at a single base, so this may be a read error. The chain is built from TRBV15 and TRBJ1-1, with D unclear. CDR3 length: 15 amino acids. The V end was cut by 1 base, the J end by 5 bases, with 14 bases between. Germline CDR1 is LNHNV and CDR2 is YYDKDF (reference sequence). The CDR3 here is CATSRGDTYGTEAFF. In DNA form, the CDR3 reads TGTGCCACCAGCAGAGGAGACACCTATGGGACTGAAGCTTTCTTT.

This clonotype was seen ten or more times. V usage is TRBV7-2 and J usage is TRBJ1-4, with D unresolved. Between the trimmed V and J ends, which lost 1 base and 11 bases, there was a span of 17 bases. This CDR3 comprises 15 residues. The germline V gene encodes CDR1 SGHTA and CDR2 FQGNSA. The CDR3 nucleotides are TGTGCCAGCAGCTTAGATTCCGGTGAGGGCACGAAACTGTTTTTT. This encodes CASSLDSGEGTKLFF.

This clonotype appeared many times. The rearrangement uses TRBV6-1 and TRBJ2-1; 11 bases match TRBD2. CDR1 MNHNS and CDR2 SASEGT come from the germline V gene. This CDR3 spans 15 amino acids. The V segment lost 5 bases and the J segment 7 bases; nucleotides outside the gene matches: 7. The CDR3 bases are TGTGCCAGCAGTCCACTAGCGGGGGACACGAATGAGCAGTTCTTC. It encodes CASSPLAGDTNEQFF.

In its sample, this clonotype was seen many times. This sequence joins TRBV4-3 and TRBJ2-1, with D possibly matching TRBD1 (6 bases). The germline V and J ends were trimmed by 0 bases and 8 bases, with 11 bases remaining between them. Germline-derived CDR1 and CDR2 are LGHNA and YSLEER. The CDR3 runs 14 residues. DNA of the CDR3: TGCGCCAGCAGCCAAGAGGGGGCCCTCCATGAGCAGTTCTTC. It encodes CASSQEGALHEQFF.

The chain is built from TRBV25-1 and TRBJ2-7, with 12 bases aligning to TRBD2. The CDR3 contains 14 residues. Germline CDR1 is MGHDK and CDR2 is SYGVNS. The V segment lost 4 bases and the J segment 3 bases; nucleotides outside the gene matches: 1. CDR3 sequence: CASSGTSGVYEQYF. The DNA of the CDR3 is TGTGCCAGCAGTGGGACTAGCGGGGTCTACGAGCAGTACTTC.

The J gene is TRBJ1-6, the V gene TRBV2; no reliable D call. V lost 6 bases to trimming and J lost 0 bases, with 9 bases between them. This CDR3 comprises 15 residues. Germline V gene lookup returns CDR1 SNHLY and CDR2 FYNNEI. The CDR3 DNA reads as TGTGCCAGCAGCCTGGGGAGCTCCTATAATTCACCCCTCCACTTT. It yields the protein CASSLGSSYNSPLHF.

V is TRBV25-1 and J is TRBJ2-1; the match to TRBD2 covers 10 bases. There are 20 residues in the CDR3. CDR1 MGHDK and CDR2 SYGVNS come from the germline V gene. V gave up 6 bases and J gave up 4 bases; unmatched junction bases: 21. This CDR3 reads CASSQGVWRSGGAWYNEQFF. CDR3 nucleotides: TGTGCCAGCAGCCAAGGCGTCTGGCGGAGCGGGGGGGCCTGGTACAATGAGCAGTTCTTC. Based on the CDR3 plus reference TRBV25-1 and TRBJ2-1, the full variable domain is EADIYQTPRYLVIGTGKKITLECSQTMGHDKMYWYQQDPGMELHLIHYSYGVNSTEKGDLSSESTVSRIRTEHFPLTLESARPSHTSQYLCASSQGVWRSGGAWYNEQFFGPGTRLTVL.

This clonotype was seen at least ten times. V usage is TRBV27 and J usage is TRBJ2-7, with D perhaps TRBD2 (6 bases). CDR1 and CDR2 from the germline V gene are MNHEY and SMNVEV (reference sequence). The germline V and J ends were trimmed by 6 bases and 7 bases, with 16 bases remaining between them. This CDR3 spans 13 amino acids. CDR3 amino acids: CASRETGVGEQYF. CDR3 nucleotides: TGTGCCAGCAGGGAAACGGGAGTTGGGGAGCAGTACTTC.

A single count supports this clonotype. J is TRBJ2-1 and V is TRBV7-8, with 7 bases aligning to TRBD2. Germline CDR1 is SGHVS and CDR2 is FQNEAQ. Trimming removed 5 bases from V and 0 bases from J; junction bases left unmatched: 4. The CDR3 extends over 15 amino acids. In nucleotides, the CDR3 is TGTGCCAGCAGCCGGGACTACCGCTCCTACAATGAGCAGTTCTTC. Encoded protein: CASSRDYRSYNEQFF.

Worth noting for this clonotype: At one boundary the junction diverges from the germline segment, which might be a read error. In DNA form, the CDR3 reads TGTGCCATCAGTGACTCAACAGGGAACGGGCAGTACTTC. This codes for CAISDSTGNGQYF. This chain links TRBV24-1 with TRBJ2-7, with a tentative D call TRBD1 (6 bases). The CDR3 has 13 amino acids. Germline V gives CDR1 KGHDR, CDR2 SFDVKD.

This chain joins TRBV24-1 and TRBJ1-4; no firm D call. The CDR3 sequence is 14 residues long. Looked up from germline, CDR1 is KGHDR and CDR2 is SFDVKD. Trimming pared 0 bases from V and 7 bases from J, leaving 8 bases between. Here the CDR3 DNA reads TGTGCCACCAGTGATTTGAGTAATCCTGAAAAACTGTTTTTT. Amino acids: CATSDLSNPEKLFF.

The chain couples TRBV2 to TRBJ2-7; 10 nucleotides agree with TRBD1. The germline gives CDR1 SNHLY, CDR2 FYNNEI. The V gene end was trimmed by 5 bases and the J gene end by 5 bases; junction bases not matched to a gene: 9. The CDR3 covers 15 residues. The chain's CDR3 is CASSQPGQGFHEQYF. Here the CDR3 DNA reads TGTGCCAGCAGTCAACCGGGACAGGGGTTCCACGAGCAGTACTTC.

This clonotype was counted between two and nine times. One junction end does not reproduce the germline sequence, and a read error may be involved. J is TRBJ1-1 and V is TRBV6-2 or TRBV6-3; 7 nucleotides match TRBD1. The CDR3 extends over 13 amino acids. CDR1 is MNHEY and CDR2 is SVGEGT in the germline V gene. The CDR3 nucleotides are TGTGCCAGCAATTACAGGGGAAGCACTGAAGCTTTCTTT. Translation gives CASNYRGSTEAFF.

This rearrangement joins TRBV9 to TRBJ1-1; D not certain. This CDR3 region has 15 residues. In germline, CDR1 is SGDLS, CDR2 YYNGEE. V lost 3 bases to trimming and J lost 1 base, with 13 bases between them. The CDR3 protein is CASSGPPQTNTEAFF. The CDR3 DNA is TGTGCCAGCAGCGGACCACCACAGACGAACACTGAAGCTTTCTTT.

The chain is built from TRBV29-1 and TRBJ2-7; a possible D gene is TRBD1 (5 bases). The CDR3 loop spans 13 amino acids. Germline CDR1 reads SQVTM; CDR2 reads ANQGSEA. Between the trimmed V and J ends, which lost 4 bases and 2 bases, there was a span of 12 bases. CDR3 protein: CSVASRAPYEQYF. The CDR3 nucleotides are TGCAGCGTTGCTTCCAGGGCCCCCTACGAGCAGTACTTC.